The 24 T cell receptor beta chains below were found in one sample sequenced in a study of OX40 agonist ivuxolimab in advanced cancers. Sequencing used immunoSEQ multiplex PCR; TCRdb keeps in-frame clones, though not all of them. Of 70,000 to 75,000 clones listed, about 90% were seen once; the top ten hold 2.5% to 3%. Sequencing was performed on CD4+ or CD8+ T cells sorted from blood, taken in a trial of the OX40 agonist ivuxolimab. The receptors derive from an adult with an advanced solid tumor such as melanoma, head and neck, liver or kidney cancer.

To note about this clone: This specimen includes other DNA sequences encoding the same CDR3. The V gene is TRBV5-1, the J gene TRBJ1-2; the D gene is possibly TRBD1 (6 bases). This CDR3 has 13 residues. Germline loops: CDR1 SGHRS, CDR2 YFSETQ. V gave up 2 bases and J gave up 3 bases, with 8 bases separating them. The CDR3 spells CASSLGQYYGYTF. CDR3 nucleotides: TGCGCCAGCAGCTTAGGACAGTACTATGGCTACACCTTC.

The V gene is TRBV6-5, the J gene TRBJ2-7; TRBD2 aligns across 8 bases. The CDR3 length is 15 residues. With V trimmed by 6 bases and J by 0 bases, 7 bases remained unmatched. Germline V gives CDR1 MNHEY, CDR2 SVGAGI. CDR3 region: CASRGRGGVSYEQYF. The CDR3 nucleotides are TGTGCCAGCAGGGGACGGGGGGGCGTCTCCTACGAGCAGTACTTC.

This chain connects TRBV29-1 to TRBJ2-3; D call uncertain. Germline CDR1 reads SQVTM; CDR2 reads ANQGSEA. CDR3 size: 11 residues. The CDR3: CTCLVGDTQYF. The CDR3 coding sequence is TGCACCTGCCTGGTTGGGGATACGCAGTATTTT.

The chain has TRBV7-1 and TRBJ1-6, with D uncertain. Being an ORF, TRBV7-1 has a function that is uncertain. V gave up 3 bases and J gave up 10 bases, with 4 bases separating them. This CDR3 has 11 amino acids. CDR3 sequence (DNA): TGTGCCAGCAGCTCTGACTCACCCCTCCACTTT. It is translated as CASSSDSPLHF.

In the case of this clone: Germline and junction disagree at one end, which may indicate a read error. Other DNA sequences within the sample encode an identical CDR3. The V and J genes are TRBV7-9 and TRBJ1-1, with TRBD1 as a possible D gene (6 bases). The CDR3 covers 16 residues. CDR1 SEHNR and CDR2 FQNEAQ come from the germline V gene (reference sequence). The CDR3 nucleotides read TGTGCCAGCAGCTTAGTTGAGTGGGACATACACACTGAAGCTTTTTTT. Its translation is CASSLVEWDIHTEAFF.

This chain connects TRBV5-1 to TRBJ2-5; D unresolved. The germline gives CDR1 SGHRS, CDR2 YFSETQ. The CDR3 contains 14 residues. The V end was cut by 3 bases, the J end by 5 bases, with 14 bases between. In DNA, the CDR3 is TGCGCCAGCAGCTCCGGTGGGGTGGAGGAGACCCAGTACTTC. Protein product: CASSSGGVEETQYF.

The rearrangement uses TRBV18 and TRBJ2-1, with 8 bases that match TRBD2. The V gene's germline CDR1 is KGHSH and CDR2 LQKENI. This CDR3 is built from 14 residues. V lost 4 bases to trimming and J lost 7 bases; unmatched junction nucleotides: 6. The CDR3 nucleotides read TGTGCCAGCTCACTTGAACGGGGGGGAAATGAGCAGTTCTTC. This encodes CASSLERGGNEQFF.

The chain is built from TRBV7-9 and TRBJ2-1, with TRBD2 matching over 7 bases. Per the germline V gene, CDR1 is SEHNR and CDR2 is FQNEAQ (reference sequence). V was pared by 1 base and J by 4 bases, with 4 bases of the junction left unmatched. This CDR3 is 15 amino acids long. The CDR3 protein is CASSLVGGTYNEQFF. As DNA, the CDR3 is TGTGCCAGCAGCTTAGTGGGGGGGACGTACAATGAGCAGTTCTTC.

The chain is built from TRBV28 and TRBJ2-3; possibly TRBD1 for D (5 bases). The germline V and J ends were trimmed by 4 bases and 10 bases, with 12 bases remaining between them. Germline V gives CDR1 MDHEN, CDR2 SYDVKM. This CDR3 is built from 12 residues. The CDR3 coding sequence is TGTGCCAGCAGTTGGCCGAAAGGGGCGCAGTATTTT. Protein product: CASSWPKGAQYF.

The chain carries TRBV5-4 and TRBJ1-6; possibly TRBD1 for D (5 bases). The CDR3 consists of 15 residues. CDR1 SGHNT and CDR2 YYREEE come from the germline V gene (reference sequence). CDR3 sequence reads: CVGGEFGGNNSPLHF. CDR3 in DNA: TGTGTCGGGGGGGAGTTTGGTGGAAATAATTCACCCCTCCACTTT.

The rearrangement uses TRBV30 and TRBJ2-3; 9 bases fit TRBD1. CDR1 GTSNPN and CDR2 SVGIG come from the germline V gene (reference sequence). Unmatched junction bases numbered 6, after V lost 3 bases and J lost 5 bases. The CDR3 length is 14 residues. CDR3 sequence (DNA): TGTGCCTGGAGGAAACAGGGGGCCGGAGATACGCAGTATTTT. It is translated as CAWRKQGAGDTQYF.

This clone is a singleton in its sample. This chain connects TRBV4-2 to TRBJ2-7; D is unresolved. Germline V CDR1 and CDR2: LGHNA, YNFKEQ. The germline V and J ends were trimmed by 1 base and 9 bases, with 7 bases remaining between them. The CDR3 covers 11 residues. The CDR3 nucleotides read TGTGCCAGCAGCCAAGGAGGTGGGCAGTACTTC. Its protein product is CASSQGGGQYF.

The rearrangement links TRBV7-8 to TRBJ1-4; no clear D. Per germline, CDR1 SGHVS and CDR2 FQNEAQ. V shed 2 bases and J shed 5 bases, with 9 bases lying between them. The CDR3 sequence is 14 residues long. The CDR3 is CASSLIAMNEKLFF. The CDR3 region has the DNA TGTGCCAGCAGCTTAATTGCGATGAATGAAAAACTGTTTTTT.

This sequence joins TRBV7-2 and TRBJ2-1; 9 bases map to TRBD1. V lost 1 base to trimming and J lost 9 bases; unmatched junction nucleotides: 10. The CDR3 totals 16 residues. Germline CDR1 SGHTA, CDR2 FQGNSA. The CDR3 DNA follows: TGTGCCAGCAGCTTAGTAGTGGGACAGGGTTGGAGTGAGCAGTTCTTC. Protein product: CASSLVVGQGWSEQFF.

The rearrangement uses TRBV5-4 and TRBJ1-1; tentatively, D is TRBD1 (6 bases). From germline, CDR1 is SGHNT and CDR2 YYREEE (reference sequence). The V and J ends lost 10 bases and 4 bases respectively, with 17 bases between them. The CDR3 totals 13 residues. CDR3 coding DNA: TGTGCCTCCAAGGGGGGGCAAGGCACTGAAGCTTTCTTT. Protein product: CASKGGQGTEAFF.

The sample holds one count of this clone. V and J are TRBV7-6 and TRBJ2-7, with D perhaps TRBD2 (5 bases). The CDR3 is made up of 15 amino acids. V was shortened by 2 bases and J by 6 bases, with 17 bases between the two germline ends. CDR1 SGHVS and CDR2 FNYEAQ come from the germline V gene. As DNA, the CDR3 is TGTGCCAGCAGCTTAATGGAAGGGCGCCGGGGCGAGCAGTACTTC. It yields the protein CASSLMEGRRGEQYF.

The chain joins TRBV18 to TRBJ1-6, with D uncertain. The CDR3 is 17 amino acids. From germline, CDR1 is KGHSH and CDR2 LQKENI. Trimming took 6 bases from V and 0 from J, leaving 15 bases between them. In DNA, the CDR3 is TGTGCCAGCTCGTTAGAGGGTTCCGGCTCCTATAATTCACCCCTCCACTTT. It codes for CASSLEGSGSYNSPLHF.

The chain carries TRBV4-1 and TRBJ2-1, with 7 nucleotides matching TRBD2. Germline lookup yields CDR1 MGHRA and CDR2 YSYEKL. The CDR3 has 18 residues. V gave up 0 bases and J gave up 2 bases; unmatched junction bases: 10. CDR3 DNA sequence: TGCGCCAGCAGCCAAGAGGGGTTAGGGGCGGGGGCCTACAATGAGCAGTTCTTC. Protein product: CASSQEGLGAGAYNEQFF.

This chain uses TRBV18 with TRBJ2-3; D remains unclear. The CDR3 length is 16 residues. Trimming took off 2 bases at V and 2 bases at J, with 14 bases between the two ends. CDR1 is KGHSH and CDR2 is LQKENI in the germline V gene. The CDR3 region has the DNA TGTGCCAGCTCACCATCCGATGTCGTACCCACAGATACGCAGTATTTT. It specifies CASSPSDVVPTDTQYF.

This clone was picked up a small number of times. The rearrangement links TRBV28 to TRBJ2-7; unclear D gene. CDR3 length: 12 amino acids. Germline V gives CDR1 MDHEN, CDR2 SYDVKM. V gave up 7 bases and J gave up 2 bases, with 9 bases separating them. As DNA, the CDR3 is TGTGCCAGCACGGGCCAAACCTACGAGCAGTACTTC. It translates to CASTGQTYEQYF. The full variable domain, its missing parts supplied by reference TRBV28 and TRBJ2-7, is DVKVTQSSRYLVKRTGEKVFLECVQDMDHENMFWYRQDPGLGLRLIYFSYDVKMKEKGDIPEGYSVSREKKERFSLILESASTNQTSMYLCASTGQTYEQYFGPGTRLTVT.

The rearrangement joins TRBV7-8 to TRBJ2-1; D is uncertain. Per the germline V gene, CDR1 is SGHVS and CDR2 is FQNEAQ. The CDR3 runs to 15 residues. The ends were cut back, 6 bases at V and 3 bases at J, with 15 bases in the middle. Written as DNA, the CDR3 is TGTGCCAGCAGGACCTCGTCGGGCAACTACAATGAGCAGTTCTTC. As protein: CASRTSSGNYNEQFF.

This clone has only one observation. The rearrangement links TRBV18 to TRBJ2-7, with D unresolved. This CDR3 has 13 residues. Germline V gives CDR1 KGHSH, CDR2 LQKENI. Trimming removed 3 bases at V and 0 bases at J, with 6 bases between. CDR3 loop: CASSPTGSYEQYF. In nucleotides, the CDR3 is TGTGCCAGCTCACCGACCGGCTCCTACGAGCAGTACTTC. The variable domain in full, completed from reference TRBV18 and TRBJ2-7, reads NAGVMQNPRHLVRRRGQEARLRCSPMKGHSHVYWYRQLPEEGLKFMVYLQKENIIDESGMPKERFSAEFPKEGPSILRIQQVVRGDSAAYFCASSPTGSYEQYFGPGTRLTVT.

For this clone: The junction departs from germline at one end; a sequencing error may be responsible. The chain links TRBV5-1 to TRBJ2-2; perhaps TRBD1 as D (5 bases). The CDR3 has 16 amino acids. Germline V lookup: CDR1 SGHRS, CDR2 YFSETQ. This CDR3 is CASTLGLGVNTGELFF. The CDR3 region has the DNA TGCGCCAGCACCTTGGGTCTAGGGGTGAACACCGGGGAGCTGTTTTTT.

On this clone itself: A read error may produce the germline difference seen at one junction end. This rearrangement joins TRBV7-7 to TRBJ2-3; either TRBD1 or TRBD2 may fit D (5 bases each). The CDR3 spans 17 residues. Germline V gives CDR1 SSHAT, CDR2 FNYEAQ (reference sequence). The CDR3 sequence: CASSLGAGPQAADTQYF. Written as DNA, the CDR3 is TGTGCTAGCAGCTTAGGGGCCGGACCCCAAGCGGCAGATACGCAGTATTTT. Full variable domain (outside the CDR3, taken from reference TRBV7-7 and TRBJ2-3): GAGVSQSPRYKVTKRGQDVTLRCDPISSHATLYWYQQALGQGPEFLTYFNYEAQPDKSGLPSDRFSAERPEGSISTLTIQRTEQRDSAMYRCASSLGAGPQAADTQYFGPGTRLTVL.